Listed below are T cell receptor beta chains from one sample, sequenced in a study of T cells after yellow fever vaccination. TCRdb reanalysed the 5' RACE reads using MiXCR and keeps one entry per CDR3 protein. The data show some 130,000 distinct CDR3 sequences, around 6.3% seen once. The source material was CD4+ T cells sorted from PBMCs, sampled 10 days after the yellow fever booster vaccination. All receptors derive from a man aged 25-40 years who received the YFV17D yellow fever vaccine. Both conserved end residues are part of each CDR3. The D gene is left open where the match is weak. Not all rows give a size; the values are once, few, many and, for expanded clones, a class.

DNA: TGTGCCAGTAGGAATAGCAATCAGCCCCAGCATTTT
CDR3: CASRNSNQPQHF
J: TRBJ1-5
size: -
V: TRBV19
D: -

DNA: TGCAGTGCTAGAGCGGGTCCCCCGACCGGGGAGCTGTTTTTT
CDR3: CSARAGPPTGELFF
J: TRBJ2-2
size: many
V: TRBV20-1
D: -

DNA: TGCAGTGCCTCGGCCTCCCCAGTTGATGAGCAGTTCTTC
CDR3: CSASASPVDEQFF
J: TRBJ2-1
size: many
V: TRBV20-1
D: -

DNA: TGTGCCAGCAGCTTAGCCGGCTATGAGCAGTTCTTC
CDR3: CASSLAGYEQFF
J: TRBJ2-1
size: many
V: TRBV7-2
D: -

DNA: TGTGCCACCAGTGATTTGACCGGAGGCACAGATACGCAGTATTTT
CDR3: CATSDLTGGTDTQYF
J: TRBJ2-3
size: many
V: TRBV24-1
D: -

DNA: TGTGCCACCAGCAGTCTATACGGGACCGCCGGCTATGGCTACACCTTC
CDR3: CATSSLYGTAGYGYTF
J: TRBJ1-2
size: many
V: TRBV15
D: -

DNA: TGCAGCGTCACCGGGACTAGCGGGAGAGGTGGAACAGATACGCAGTATTTT
CDR3: CSVTGTSGRGGTDTQYF
J: TRBJ2-3
size: few
V: TRBV29-1
D: TRBD2

DNA: TGTGCCAGCAGCTTGAGGTACAATGAGCAGTTCTTC
CDR3: CASSLRYNEQFF
J: TRBJ2-1
size: many
V: TRBV28
D: -

DNA: TGCGCCAGCAGCGCCGGGACAGGGGCGTACACCGGGGAGCTGTTTTTT
CDR3: CASSAGTGAYTGELFF
J: TRBJ2-2
size: -
V: TRBV5-1
D: TRBD1

DNA: TGTGCCAGCAGTTTAGGGGGGACTAGCGGTGCTTCCTCCTACAATGAGCAGTTCTTC
CDR3: CASSLGGTSGASSYNEQFF
J: TRBJ2-1
size: -
V: TRBV6-7
D: TRBD2

DNA: TGTGCCAGCAGCCGCCCATTGCGTTGGCAGTATTTT
CDR3: CASSRPLRWQYF
J: TRBJ2-3
size: -
V: TRBV21-1
D: -

DNA: TGTGCCAGCAGCCCGAAGACAGGGGGCGGGGAGCTGTTTTTT
CDR3: CASSPKTGGGELFF
J: TRBJ2-2
size: many
V: TRBV7-8
D: TRBD1

DNA: TGTGCCAGCAGCTTGGAAAACTCCTTGGGGGGAGATGAGCAGTTCTTC
CDR3: CASSLENSLGGDEQFF
J: TRBJ2-1
size: few
V: TRBV5-4
D: -

DNA: TGTGCCAGCAGGGGCAGGGGCCACTCCTACGAGCAGTACTTC
CDR3: CASRGRGHSYEQYF
J: TRBJ2-7
size: many
V: TRBV2
D: -

DNA: TGTGCCAGTAGTCCGCGAACAAGGGACGAGCAGTACTTC
CDR3: CASSPRTRDEQYF
J: TRBJ2-7
size: few
V: TRBV19
D: -

DNA: TGTGCCAGTCAACCGGGACAGGGGAACACTGAAGCTTTCTTT
CDR3: CASQPGQGNTEAFF
J: TRBJ1-1
size: -
V: TRBV6-5
D: TRBD1

DNA: TGTGCCAGCAGTTCCCTGGGAGTAAAGGAGCAGTACTTC
CDR3: CASSSLGVKEQYF
J: TRBJ2-7
size: many
V: TRBV12-3/TRBV12-4
D: -

DNA: TGTGCCAGCTCACCTTGGACGGAGCCGGGGGCCCAGTACTTC
CDR3: CASSPWTEPGAQYF
J: TRBJ2-5
size: many
V: TRBV18
D: -

DNA: TGCTGTGCTAGTCCGGGACAGGGTTTAGGTGGGGCCAACGTCCTGACTTTC
CDR3: CCASPGQGLGGANVLTF
J: TRBJ2-6
size: few
V: TRBV20-1
D: TRBD1

DNA: TGTGCCAGCAGTTATCAAGAGGGCACCGGGGAGCTGTTTTTT
CDR3: CASSYQEGTGELFF
J: TRBJ2-2
size: -
V: TRBV12-3/TRBV12-4
D: -

DNA: TGTGCCAGCAGCTTGGCTTTTAAAGATGAAAAACTGTTTTTT
CDR3: CASSLAFKDEKLFF
J: TRBJ1-4
size: many
V: TRBV7-6
D: -

DNA: TGTGCCAGCTCACCCTCTCTCAGCGAAAAACTGTTTTTT
CDR3: CASSPSLSEKLFF
J: TRBJ1-4
size: -
V: TRBV18
D: -

DNA: TGTGCCAGCAGCGTAGTATCAGACACACTAGCGGTTGAGCAGTTCTTC
CDR3: CASSVVSDTLAVEQFF
J: TRBJ2-1
size: few
V: TRBV9
D: TRBD2

DNA: TGTGCCAGCAAGAAAAGCGGGAGCTACGAGCAGTACTTC
CDR3: CASKKSGSYEQYF
J: TRBJ2-7
size: -
V: TRBV12-3/TRBV12-4
D: TRBD2

DNA: TGTGCCAGCAGGACGGGACAGGGTCCCTACGAGCAGTACTTC
CDR3: CASRTGQGPYEQYF
J: TRBJ2-7
size: many
V: TRBV5-4
D: TRBD1

DNA: TGCGCCAGCAGACACACTAGCGGGAGATCAGATACGCAGTATTTT
CDR3: CASRHTSGRSDTQYF
J: TRBJ2-3
size: many
V: TRBV4-3
D: TRBD2

DNA: TGTGCCAGCAGCCCGGGGGGACCAGAATACGAGCAGTACTTC
CDR3: CASSPGGPEYEQYF
J: TRBJ2-7
size: many
V: TRBV7-2
D: TRBD2

DNA: TGTGCCAGCAGTTTTGCTGGAGGAAATGAGCAGTTCTTC
CDR3: CASSFAGGNEQFF
J: TRBJ2-1
size: many
V: TRBV28
D: -

DNA: TGTGCCAGCATTAGGGACGGAAGGAACACCGGGGAGCTGTTTTTT
CDR3: CASIRDGRNTGELFF
J: TRBJ2-2
size: many
V: TRBV7-9
D: -

DNA: TGTGCCAGCAGTTCCAGGGGGCCTGGGAATGAGCAGTTCTTC
CDR3: CASSSRGPGNEQFF
J: TRBJ2-1
size: few
V: TRBV6-5
D: TRBD1

DNA: TGCGCCAGCAGCGTGACCCAGAACACTGAAGCTTTCTTT
CDR3: CASSVTQNTEAFF
J: TRBJ1-1
size: many
V: TRBV5-1
D: -

DNA: TGTGCCAGCAGCCCGATCCCTAGCGGGCCCCAAGAGACCCAGTACTTC
CDR3: CASSPIPSGPQETQYF
J: TRBJ2-5
size: few
V: TRBV14
D: TRBD2

DNA: TGTGCCTGGAACCAGAATGAAAAACTGTTTTTT
CDR3: CAWNQNEKLFF
J: TRBJ1-4
size: -
V: TRBV30
D: -

DNA: TGTGCCAGCAGTTTAGCGCAACAGGGGGCCTACGAGCAGTACTTC
CDR3: CASSLAQQGAYEQYF
J: TRBJ2-7
size: many
V: TRBV12-3/TRBV12-4
D: TRBD1

DNA: TGTGCCAGCAGCCCCGACAGGGGAATAGACACTGAAGCTTTCTTT
CDR3: CASSPDRGIDTEAFF
J: TRBJ1-1
size: many
V: TRBV5-6
D: TRBD1

DNA: TGCAGTGCCGCGACTAGCGCCATTCAAGAGACCCAGTACTTC
CDR3: CSAATSAIQETQYF
J: TRBJ2-5
size: -
V: TRBV20-1
D: TRBD2

DNA: TGTGCCAGCAGCTTAGATTGGGGTGGTGAGACCCAGTACTTC
CDR3: CASSLDWGGETQYF
J: TRBJ2-5
size: few
V: TRBV11-2
D: -